A selection of T cell receptor beta chains follows, all from one sample in a study of cytomegalovirus exposure and HLA in healthy donors. Using immunoSEQ multiplex PCR, the repertoire was profiled, and TCRdb retains in-frame clones only, with some absent. The data show over 200,000 clones, around 80% seen once. Sequencing was carried out using PBMCs. Receptors originate from a woman aged 55 to 70 in good health and CMV-seropositive. Both conserved end residues are part of each CDR3. A D gene is named only where the DNA matches it firmly. Expanded clones get a size class; other rows say once, few or many, or leave the size out.

D gene | J gene | clone size | V gene | CDR3 DNA | CDR3 protein
TRBD1 | TRBJ1-5 | few | TRBV29-1 | TGCAGCGTTTGCATGGGACAGGAGAATCAGCCCCAGCATTTT | CSVCMGQENQPQHF
. | TRBJ2-6 | . | TRBV7-9 | TGTGCCAGCAGCTTAGCCCTTGGTGGGGGGACTGGGGCCAACGTCCTGACTTTC | CASSLALGGGTGANVLTF
. | TRBJ2-5 | few | TRBV27 | TGTGCCAGCCTTAGCGCCCTAGGGGAGACCCAGTACTTC | CASLSALGETQYF
. | TRBJ1-4 | . | TRBV19 | TGTGCCACTTACTGGACAGAAGGGGAAAAACTGTTTTTT | CATYWTEGEKLFF
. | TRBJ1-6 | few | TRBV5-1 | TGCGCCAGCAGCTTGGCAGGGGAAGGATCACCCCTCCACTTT | CASSLAGEGSPLHF
TRBD2 | TRBJ2-7 | . | TRBV6-1 | TGTGCCAGCAGTGGACGAGCGGGGCAAATTGACTACGAGCAGTACTTC | CASSGRAGQIDYEQYF
. | TRBJ2-5 | once | TRBV7-8 | TGTGCCAGCAGCGCCGACATCCGTGGGACCCAGTACTTC | CASSADIRGTQYF
. | TRBJ1-4 | . | TRBV2 | TGTGCCAGCAGCCAAAACACAGGGTTTGACACAACTAATGAAAAACTGTTTTTT | CASSQNTGFDTTNEKLFF
. | TRBJ1-1 | few | TRBV14 | TGTGCCAGCAGCCAAGATGAGGCTTTCTTT | CASSQDEAFF
TRBD1 | TRBJ1-2 | . | TRBV6-4 | TGTGCCAGCAGTGAGGCAGGGGGGTATGGCTACACCTTC | CASSEAGGYGYTF
TRBD1 | TRBJ2-5 | . | TRBV27 | TGTGCCAGCAGCATGACAGGGGCACAGACCCAGTACTTC | CASSMTGAQTQYF
. | TRBJ2-7 | . | TRBV7-2 | TGTGCCAGCAGCTTAGGTACCTACGAGCAGTACTTC | CASSLGTYEQYF
. | TRBJ1-1 | . | TRBV19 | TGTGCCAGTAGTATATCGGGGATCTTGCCGGGAGCTTTCTTT | CASSISGILPGAFF
. | TRBJ1-5 | once | TRBV18 | TGTGCCAGCTCACATGACAGAAATCAGCCCCAGCATTTT | CASSHDRNQPQHF
. | TRBJ1-1 | . | TRBV7-3 | TGTGCCAGCAGCTCTACAGGGAGCACTGAAGCTTTCTTT | CASSSTGSTEAFF
. | TRBJ1-6 | . | TRBV15 | TGTGCCACCAGCAGAGATGGGCACCTGAATTCACCCCTCCACTTT | CATSRDGHLNSPLHF
TRBD2 | TRBJ2-7 | . | TRBV6-1 | TGTGCCAGCAGGATAACTAGCGGATACGAGCAGTACTTC | CASRITSGYEQYF
. | TRBJ1-4 | . | TRBV15 | TGTGCCACCAGCAGCTGGGGGCAGGGAAATGAAAAACTGTTTTTT | CATSSWGQGNEKLFF
TRBD2 | TRBJ2-1 | . | TRBV9 | TGTGCCAGCAGCATCCGACTAGCGGGGGGGGAAGAGCAGTTCTTC | CASSIRLAGGEEQFF
TRBD1 | TRBJ1-2 | few | TRBV29-1 | TGCAGCGACCGGACAGGAAATGGGGACTATGGCTACACCTTC | CSDRTGNGDYGYTF
TRBD1 | TRBJ1-6 | once | TRBV7-8 | TGTGCCAGCAGCCAAAGACGACAGGGTAATTCACCCCTCCACTTT | CASSQRRQGNSPLHF
TRBD1 | TRBJ2-7 | . | TRBV5-1 | TGCGCCAGCAGCTTGGAGACAGGGTGGTTTTACGAGCAGTACTTC | CASSLETGWFYEQYF
TRBD1 | TRBJ2-5 | . | TRBV5-6 | TGTGCCAGCAGTCCGGACAGGGGCCGACTCCCTCGGCAGTACTTC | CASSPDRGRLPRQYF
. | TRBJ2-7 | . | TRBV7-9 | TGTGCCAGCAGCTTAGGCGGAGGTGGGTACGAGCAGTACTTC | CASSLGGGGYEQYF
TRBD2 | TRBJ2-1 | . | TRBV11-2 | TGTGCCAGCAGCCCCTTGCGACTAGCCAATGAGCAGTTCTTC | CASSPLRLANEQFF
. | TRBJ1-2 | . | TRBV7-9 | TGTGCCAGCAGCTTCCAGGGAGGGGGAGGCTACACCTTC | CASSFQGGGGYTF